The 25 T cell receptor beta chains below were found in one sample sequenced in a study of blood T cell repertoires in COVID-19 (dated by TCRdb to the early 2020s). Libraries were made using the immunoSEQ multiplex PCR assay. Entries here come from immuneACCESS through TCRdb and include only in-frame sequences with V and J called. Some clones fail to appear in such tables; in the studies checked, an unresolved V gene covers under half of the shortfall, and the cause of the remainder is unknown. Within this sample are a few hundred thousand clones, with over 75% of them counted one time only. The top ten hold under 6% of the sample. The source material was PBMCs or T cells enriched from blood (not recorded which). These receptors came from a man aged 25-45 years who had recovered from COVID-19.

The rearrangement links TRBV7-3 to TRBJ2-3; D is unclear. Trimming took 5 bases from V and 4 from J, leaving 7 bases between them. The CDR3 spans 12 residues. Germline V lookup: CDR1 SGHTA, CDR2 FQGTGA. The CDR3 nucleotides are TGTGCCAGCAGCCCAGCGTCAGATACGCAGTATTTT. Translation gives CASSPASDTQYF.

V and J are TRBV24-1 and TRBJ2-5; 8 nucleotides align to TRBD1. V lost 1 base, J lost 5 bases, and 5 bases stayed unmatched. CDR3 length: 15 residues. Germline assignment: CDR1 KGHDR and CDR2 SFDVKD. In DNA form, the CDR3 reads TGTGCCACCAGTGATTTCAGGGGGCGCGGGGAGACCCAGTACTTC. It translates to CATSDFRGRGETQYF.

The chain couples TRBV6-1 to TRBJ1-5; D unresolved. V was pared by 3 bases and J by 2 bases, with 11 bases between. The CDR3 consists of 15 residues. Germline V gene lookup returns CDR1 MNHNS and CDR2 SASEGT. In DNA form, the CDR3 reads TGTGCCAGCAGTGACCGAGCGAGTGGCAATCAGCCCCAGCATTTT. As protein: CASSDRASGNQPQHF.

This clone occurred a few times. This chain links TRBV6-5 with TRBJ1-2; 7 bases line up with TRBD1. V was pared by 2 bases and J by 4 bases, with 4 bases of the junction left unmatched. Germline assignment: CDR1 MNHEY and CDR2 SVGAGI. The CDR3 extends over 14 amino acids. Here the CDR3 reads CASSYGGQPYGYTF. The CDR3 nucleotides are TGTGCCAGCAGTTACGGGGGACAGCCCTATGGCTACACCTTC.

The rearrangement uses TRBV24-1 and TRBJ2-2; maybe TRBD1 (6 bases). V was cut by 3 bases and J by 0 bases, with 10 bases left in between. This CDR3 has 16 amino acids. The V gene's germline CDR1 is KGHDR and CDR2 SFDVKD. CDR3 amino acids: CATSDPRTANTGELFF. As DNA, the CDR3 is TGTGCCACCAGTGATCCGCGGACAGCGAACACCGGGGAGCTGTTTTTT.

This sequence joins TRBV18 and TRBJ2-2; the D gene is possibly TRBD1 (5 bases). V was trimmed by 3 bases and J by 4 bases, leaving 12 bases between them. This CDR3 has 15 residues. The germline gives CDR1 KGHSH, CDR2 LQKENI. The CDR3 coding sequence is TGTGCCAGCTCACCCCAGGGAAAGGCCACCGGGGAGCTGTTTTTT. It encodes CASSPQGKATGELFF.

Only a few counts were recorded for this clone. J is TRBJ1-4 and V is TRBV9; TRBD1 matches at 9 bases. The germline CDR1 and CDR2 sequences are SGDLS and YYNGEE. Losses at the gene ends were 0 bases for V and 7 bases for J; bases not matched to a gene: 7. CDR3 length: 16 amino acids. CDR3 protein: CASSVGSGTGSEKLFF. In nucleotides, the CDR3 is TGTGCCAGCAGCGTAGGATCTGGGACAGGGAGTGAAAAACTGTTTTTT. The full variable domain, in which reference TRBV9 and TRBJ1-4 provide the parts outside the CDR3, is DSGVTQTPKHLITATGQRVTLRCSPRSGDLSVYWYQQSLDQGLQFLIQYYNGEERAKGNILERFSAQQFPDLHSELNLSSLELGDSALYFCASSVGSGTGSEKLFFGSGTQLSVL.

This chain joins TRBV7-8 and TRBJ1-2, with TRBD1 matching 8 bases. The ends lost 5 bases at V and 4 bases at J; junction bases unmatched: 3. CDR1 is SGHVS and CDR2 is FQNEAQ in the germline V gene. CDR3 length: 13 amino acids. The CDR3 region has the DNA TGTGCCAGCAGCCCGGACAGGGTCTATGGCTACACCTTC. Protein: CASSPDRVYGYTF.

V gene TRBV28 combines with J gene TRBJ1-1; D is ambiguous. Germline CDR1 MDHEN, CDR2 SYDVKM. The CDR3 consists of 11 residues. The V and J ends lost 5 bases and 6 bases respectively, with 7 bases between them. The CDR3 DNA reads TGTGCCAGCAGTACAATGGCTGAAGCTTTCTTT. As protein: CASSTMAEAFF.

The CDR3 spells CASSLWSGERTNEQFF. In DNA, the CDR3 is TGTGCCAGCAGCTTATGGTCGGGGGAGAGAACCAATGAGCAGTTCTTC. The chain joins TRBV7-2 to TRBJ2-1; tentative D call: TRBD2 (6 bases). Trimming removed 2 bases at V and 6 bases at J, with 17 bases between. Germline CDR1 reads SGHTA; CDR2 reads FQGNSA. This CDR3 contains 16 residues.

The rearrangement links TRBV6-1 to TRBJ2-7, with D hard to call. Trimming removed 1 base from V and 3 bases from J, with 7 bases in between. The CDR3 is 13 amino acids. Germline V lookup: CDR1 MNHNS, CDR2 SASEGT. The CDR3 nucleotides read TGTGCCAGCAGTGAAGGGCAGTACTACGAGCAGTACTTC. This codes for CASSEGQYYEQYF.

The CDR3 bases are TGTGCCAGCAGTGAGAAGAGGAGGAGTAATGAAAAACTGTTTTTT. This sequence encodes CASSEKRRSNEKLFF. The rearrangement uses TRBV2 and TRBJ1-4; D not resolved. Trimming stripped 3 bases from V and 4 bases from J, with 12 bases between. The CDR3 is 15 residues long. Germline V CDR1 and CDR2: SNHLY, FYNNEI. Variable domain in full (rest from reference TRBV2 and TRBJ1-4): EPEVTQTPSHQVTQMGQEVILRCVPISNHLYFYWYRQILGQKVEFLVSFYNNEISEKSEIFDDQFSVERPDGSNFTLKIRSTKLEDSAMYFCASSEKRRSNEKLFFGSGTQLSVL.

This chain links TRBV2 with TRBJ2-3, with TRBD2 matching over 13 bases. Germline V lookup: CDR1 SNHLY, CDR2 FYNNEI. The CDR3 is 14 amino acids. V gave up 2 bases and J gave up 9 bases; unmatched junction bases: 2. The CDR3 coding sequence is TGTGCCAGCAGTGAACAACTAGCGGGGGGGACGCAGTATTTT. It yields the protein CASSEQLAGGTQYF.

The rearrangement uses TRBV9 and TRBJ1-4, with unresolved D. The CDR3 has 14 amino acids. The germline V gene encodes CDR1 SGDLS and CDR2 YYNGEE. Between the trimmed V and J ends, which lost 1 base and 6 bases, there was a span of 10 bases. CDR3 bases: TGTGCCAGCAGCGTATCTACAGCCGATGAAAAACTGTTTTTT. It specifies CASSVSTADEKLFF.

V usage is TRBV4-1 and J usage is TRBJ2-3, with 7 nucleotides matching TRBD1. V was clipped by 0 bases and J by 6 bases; unmatched bases: 3. The CDR3 sequence is 14 residues long. The germline gives CDR1 MGHRA, CDR2 YSYEKL. Written as DNA, the CDR3 is TGCGCCAGCAGCCAAGAAGGGGGCGGTGATACGCAGTATTTT. Residues: CASSQEGGGDTQYF.

The chain carries TRBV5-1 and TRBJ2-6; TRBD1 is a possible D gene (5 bases). V was clipped by 0 bases and J by 0 bases, with 10 bases between them. The CDR3 sequence is 17 residues long. CDR1 and CDR2 from the germline V gene are SGHRS and YFSETQ. CDR3 sequence (DNA): TGCGCCAGCAGCTTGGCCATCAGGGCCTCTGGGGCCAACGTCCTGACTTTC. Translated: CASSLAIRASGANVLTF.

The genes are TRBV15 and TRBJ2-5, with TRBD1 identical over 9 bases. CDR3 size: 17 residues. Losses at the gene ends were 0 bases for V and 4 bases for J; bases not matched to a gene: 9. Germline CDR1 reads LNHNV; CDR2 reads YYDKDF (reference sequence). The CDR3 loop is CATSRETGGPLTETQYF. In nucleotides, the CDR3 is TGTGCCACCAGCAGAGAGACAGGGGGACCCCTGACAGAGACCCAGTACTTC. Drawing the rest from reference TRBV15 and TRBJ2-5, the complete variable domain is DAMVIQNPRYQVTQFGKPVTLSCSQTLNHNVMYWYQQKSSQAPKLLFHYYDKDFNNEADTPDNFQSRRPNTSFCFLDIRSPGLGDTAMYLCATSRETGGPLTETQYFGPGTRLLVL.

This clone appeared once. V is TRBV7-8 and J is TRBJ1-2; D remains ambiguous. CDR1 and CDR2 (germline): SGHVS, FQNEAQ. This CDR3 has 14 residues. The ends were cut back, 1 base at V and 4 bases at J, with 10 bases in the middle. The CDR3 sequence is CASSLDSLVYGYTF. DNA for the CDR3: TGTGCCAGCAGCTTAGACAGTTTAGTCTATGGCTACACCTTC.

This clone came up once. CDR3 amino acids: CASSDQQGLVQEGYTF. The CDR3 DNA sequence: TGTGCCAGCAGCGACCAACAGGGACTAGTCCAAGAAGGCTACACCTTC. V gene TRBV7-9 combines with J gene TRBJ1-2; a weak D match, TRBD1 (6 bases). Germline CDR1 is SEHNR and CDR2 is FQNEAQ (reference sequence). Trimming cost V 5 bases and J 8 bases, with 24 bases left between them. The CDR3 consists of 16 residues.

The rearrangement joins TRBV28 to TRBJ1-2; D call uncertain. V was clipped by 4 bases and J by 7 bases, with 19 bases between them. This CDR3 is built from 15 residues. The V gene's germline CDR1 is MDHEN and CDR2 SYDVKM. The CDR3 coding sequence is TGTGCCAGCAGTTCCCCTCAGGCGGGAACCAGTGGCTACACCTTC. Translation gives CASSSPQAGTSGYTF.

The rearrangement links TRBV7-2 to TRBJ1-1; possibly TRBD1 for D (6 bases). Deletions cut 4 bases from V and 1 base from J, with 13 bases between. Germline values: CDR1 SGHTA, CDR2 FQGNSA. The CDR3 contains 15 residues. The CDR3 DNA follows: TGTGCCAGCAGCTCCCAGGGGTTTAGGAACACTGAAGCTTTCTTT. Protein: CASSSQGFRNTEAFF.

The rearrangement links TRBV5-1 to TRBJ2-7, with 10 bases matching TRBD1. V gave up 1 base and J gave up 6 bases; unmatched junction bases: 16. Germline V gene sequence: CDR1 SGHRS, CDR2 YFSETQ. CDR3 length: 18 residues. Here the CDR3 DNA reads TGCGCCAGCAGCTTGAGGAGACAGGGGGCAGCAGGGGACTCCGAGCAGTACTTC. It yields the protein CASSLRRQGAAGDSEQYF.

The V call is TRBV28, the J call TRBJ2-1, with D perhaps matching TRBD1 (6 bases). Per the germline V gene, CDR1 is MDHEN and CDR2 is SYDVKM. The CDR3 covers 12 residues. V was clipped by 5 bases and J by 8 bases, with 10 bases between them. CDR3 loop: CASSVRGYEQFF. CDR3 nucleotides: TGTGCCAGCAGTGTCAGGGGTTATGAGCAGTTCTTC.

The chain employs TRBV3-1 (or the pseudogene TRBV3-2) and TRBJ1-2; D remains ambiguous. This CDR3 comprises 18 residues. Trimming took 1 base from V and 2 from J, leaving 20 bases between them. Looked up from germline, CDR1 is LGHDT and CDR2 is YNNKEL (reference sequence). The CDR3 loop reads CASSQGRGALNQNYGYTF. As DNA, the CDR3 is TGTGCCAGCAGCCAAGGCCGAGGAGCTCTTAACCAAAACTATGGCTACACCTTC.

The chain is built from TRBV10-1 and TRBJ2-2; TRBD1 might be the D (5 bases). Germline values: CDR1 WNHNN, CDR2 SYGVQD (reference sequence). This CDR3 is 14 amino acids long. Trimming left V 4 bases short and J 1 base short, with 7 bases between. The CDR3 DNA follows: TGCGCCAGCAGTGGGACATTGAACACCGGGGAGCTGTTTTTT. Translation: CASSGTLNTGELFF.